A selection of T cell receptor beta chains follows, all from one sample in a study of control samples from healthy donors and cancer patients. Some clones are missing from TCRdb's copy, which holds only in-frame ones; the method was immunoSEQ multiplex PCR. The sample holds about 150,000 clones, more than 85% seen once. Sequenced sample: blood. The source of these receptors is a woman in her thirties or forties in good health. Each CDR3 is given without its conserved first and last residue. The order of the fields is V gene, J gene, CDR3 protein.

>TRBV28|TRBJ1-2
ASRPGGYGYT
>TRBV7-9|TRBJ1-2
ASSSRDYGYT
>TRBV19|TRBJ2-2
ASLGGNTGELF
>TRBV25-1|TRBJ2-5
ASSESDRVFETQY
>TRBV11-3|TRBJ2-3
ASSSGSDTQY
>TRBV5-6|TRBJ1-5
ASSVQGRGDNQPQH
>TRBV28|TRBJ1-5
ASRYGTGHQPQH
>TRBV7-7|TRBJ2-1
ASSRGGSYNEQF
>TRBV20-1|TRBJ1-2
SASSFRDRANYGYT
>TRBV10-2|TRBJ1-2
ASSEGRGRGYT
>TRBV5-1|TRBJ1-3
ALTGGGNLSGNTIY
>TRBV5-4|TRBJ2-1
ASSLASGGATNEQF
>TRBV6-5|TRBJ1-1
ASSYGMTRTEAF
>TRBV7-8|TRBJ1-3
ASSLDLMGTMDTIY
>TRBV4-1|TRBJ1-1
ASSQELNTEAF
>TRBV28|TRBJ2-3
ASNSGGAGDTQY
>TRBV6-5|TRBJ2-1
ASTDYSEGGEQF
>TRBV21-1|TRBJ1-2
ASRFRGQGYT
>TRBV7-2|TRBJ2-7
ASSPGLASYEQY
>TRBV4-1|TRBJ1-1
ASSPGQTTEAF
>TRBV7-9|TRBJ2-4
ASSFGQAKNIQY
>TRBV4-1|TRBJ2-7
ASSLVGGGYEQY
>TRBV4-1|TRBJ1-3
ASSQGPNLNTIY
>TRBV7-8|TRBJ2-7
ASSLGRQAYEQY
>TRBV5-6|TRBJ1-3
ASSYLGQGKGNTIY
>TRBV2|TRBJ2-2
ASSEEALTHTGELF
>TRBV11-3|TRBJ1-1
ASSFGRNTEAF
>TRBV2|TRBJ1-6
ASSESGRASSPLH